The 17 T cell receptor beta chains below come from one sample, sequenced in a study of blood T cell repertoires in COVID-19. Some clones are missing from TCRdb's copy, which holds only in-frame ones; the method was immunoSEQ multiplex PCR. The sample contains approximately 260,000 clones, about nine tenths of which appear only once. Sample: peripheral blood. These receptor sequences come from a man aged 50 or older with acute or convalescent COVID-19.

In this sample, this clone turned up a few times. The chain has TRBV15 and TRBJ1-2; D perhaps matches TRBD1 (5 bases). CDR3 size: 14 residues. Germline V lookup: CDR1 LNHNV, CDR2 YYDKDF (reference sequence). Trimming took off 0 bases at V and 8 bases at J, with 13 bases between the two ends. The CDR3 sequence: CATSRDLQGGGYTF. CDR3 nucleotides: TGTGCCACCAGCAGAGATCTGCAGGGTGGAGGCTACACCTTC.

The rearrangement links TRBV18 to TRBJ1-3, with unresolved D. CDR1 KGHSH and CDR2 LQKENI come from the germline V gene. The V gene lost 1 base and the J gene lost 1 base, with 8 bases spanning the gap. CDR3 length: 15 amino acids. Here the CDR3 reads CASSPQPGSGNTIYF. Written as DNA, the CDR3 is TGTGCCAGCTCACCACAGCCAGGATCTGGAAACACCATATATTTT.

This clone was observed once. The chain carries TRBV3-1 (or the pseudogene TRBV3-2) and TRBJ2-6; TRBD2 aligns across 12 bases. After removal of 4 bases from V and 0 bases from J, the junction contained 10 bases not matched to a gene. CDR3 size: 20 residues. Per the germline V gene, CDR1 is LGHDT and CDR2 is YNNKEL (reference sequence). The CDR3 here is CASSPSGGAWGISGANVLTF. CDR3 sequence (DNA): TGTGCCAGCAGCCCTAGCGGGGGGGCCTGGGGCATCTCTGGGGCCAACGTCCTGACTTTC.

Remarks on this clone: Other DNA sequences in the sample encode the same CDR3. The chain joins TRBV29-1 to TRBJ2-2, with a weak D call TRBD1 (6 bases). Germline CDR1 and CDR2: SQVTM and ANQGSEA. Trimming took off 3 bases at V and 1 base at J, with 6 bases between the two ends. This CDR3 contains 13 residues. Written as DNA, the CDR3 is TGCAGCGTTGACAGGGGGAACACCGGGGAGCTGTTTTTT. Translating gives CSVDRGNTGELFF.

The chain couples TRBV18 to TRBJ2-1; 10 bases map to TRBD2. The CDR3 sequence is 17 residues long. Germline V gene lookup returns CDR1 KGHSH and CDR2 LQKENI. V trimming: 0 bases; J trimming: 4 bases; junction bases outside the gene matches: 6. The CDR3 bases are TGTGCCAGCTCACCACCCCGGGCTAGCGGGGGATACAATGAGCAGTTCTTC. It codes for CASSPPRASGGYNEQFF.

The CDR3 spells CASSDPGQVQAYGYTF. The CDR3 nucleotides are TGTGCCAGCAGTGATCCAGGGCAGGTCCAAGCGTATGGCTACACCTTC. The chain joins TRBV6-1 to TRBJ1-2; tentatively, D is TRBD1 (5 bases). Germline values: CDR1 MNHNS, CDR2 SASEGT. CDR3 length equals 16 residues. Between the trimmed V and J ends, which lost 3 bases and 5 bases, there was a span of 19 bases.

The chain joins TRBV7-9 to TRBJ2-5; D not resolved. The germline V and J ends were trimmed by 4 bases and 4 bases, with 19 bases remaining between them. This CDR3 is 16 amino acids long. CDR1 SEHNR and CDR2 FQNEAQ come from the germline V gene (reference sequence). The CDR3 DNA reads as TGTGCCAGCAGCTCACCCCCCCCCGGGTCACGAGAGACCCAGTACTTC. Its translation is CASSSPPPGSRETQYF. The full variable domain, with the rest looked up from reference TRBV7-9 and TRBJ2-5, is DTGVSQNPRHKITKRGQNVTFRCDPISEHNRLYWYRQTLGQGPEFLTYFQNEAQLEKSRLLSDRFSAERPKGSFSTLEIQRTEQGDSAMYLCASSSPPPGSRETQYFGPGTRLLVL.

This clone was recorded a few times. The chain uses TRBV5-4 and TRBJ2-1; TRBD2 is a possible D gene (5 bases). The CDR3 has 14 residues. The ends were cut back, 3 bases at V and 5 bases at J, with 12 bases in the middle. Germline loops: CDR1 SGHNT, CDR2 YYREEE (reference sequence). CDR3 sequence: CASSSPGFNNEQFF. CDR3 in DNA: TGTGCCAGCAGCTCCCCGGGGTTTAACAATGAGCAGTTCTTC.

The chain combines TRBV29-1 with TRBJ1-2; D is ambiguous. This CDR3 is built from 11 residues. V lost 7 bases and J 8 bases, leaving 14 bases between the germline ends. The germline gives CDR1 SQVTM, CDR2 ANQGSEA. Here the CDR3 DNA reads TGCAGCGCTTTTTCCTCGGGGGGCTACACCTTC. It codes for CSAFSSGGYTF.

V usage is TRBV30 and J usage is TRBJ2-7; no definite D call. Trimming took off 4 bases at V and 3 bases at J, with 7 bases between the two ends. The length of the CDR3 is 11 residues. Per the germline V gene, CDR1 is GTSNPN and CDR2 is SVGIG (reference sequence). CDR3 sequence: CAWTSNYEQYF. The CDR3 DNA follows: TGTGCCTGGACTTCTAACTACGAGCAGTACTTC.

The chain joins TRBV5-1 to TRBJ2-2, with D tentatively TRBD1 (5 bases). Trimming removed 5 bases at V and 5 bases at J, with 22 bases between. Per germline, CDR1 SGHRS and CDR2 YFSETQ. The CDR3 length is 17 residues. This CDR3 reads CASRPEPFQGSTGELFF. The CDR3 DNA reads TGCGCCAGCAGGCCTGAACCCTTCCAGGGAAGTACCGGGGAGCTGTTTTTT.

The rearrangement joins TRBV6-1 to TRBJ1-5; no reliable D call. Deletions cut 3 bases from V and 1 base from J, with 7 bases between. This CDR3 comprises 14 residues. Per the germline V gene, CDR1 is MNHNS and CDR2 is SASEGT. The CDR3 loop reads CASSESASNQPQHF. The CDR3, as DNA: TGTGCCAGCAGTGAGAGTGCAAGCAATCAGCCCCAGCATTTT.

The chain recombines TRBV19 with TRBJ2-3, with 7 bases aligning to TRBD2. CDR1 is LNHDA, CDR2 SQIVND, per germline (reference sequence). The CDR3 is 15 amino acids. With V trimmed by 6 bases and J by 2 bases, 8 bases remained unmatched. The CDR3 region has the DNA TGTGCCAGTAGATCCCCACGGGGGGTCACAGATACGCAGTATTTT. Protein: CASRSPRGVTDTQYF.

The chain uses TRBV29-1 and TRBJ2-3; D gene uncertain. CDR1 is SQVTM and CDR2 is ANQGSEA in the germline V gene. The CDR3 is 12 residues long. V was cut by 1 base and J by 4 bases, with 6 bases left in between. CDR3 sequence: CSVEVRADTQYF. CDR3 coding DNA: TGCAGCGTTGAAGTCCGCGCAGATACGCAGTATTTT.

The chain links TRBV27 to TRBJ1-6; 11 bases align to TRBD1. J lost 7 bases, V lost 0 bases, and 8 bases had no gene match. The germline gives CDR1 MNHEY, CDR2 SMNVEV (reference sequence). The CDR3 consists of 18 residues. DNA of the CDR3: TGTGCCAGCAGTTTATCGGTGGGGACAGGGGGATCCAATTCACCCCTCCACTTT. Translated: CASSLSVGTGGSNSPLHF.

The CDR3 region has the DNA TGTGCCAGCAGTCGGGTCCTGGGCACAGATACGCAGTATTTT. Amino acid sequence: CASSRVLGTDTQYF. The chain has TRBV25-1 and TRBJ2-3; no clear D gene. The V and J ends lost 5 bases and 1 base respectively, with 10 bases between them. Germline V gene sequence: CDR1 MGHDK, CDR2 SYGVNS. The CDR3 runs 14 residues.

V usage is TRBV9 and J usage is TRBJ2-7; 10 bases agree with TRBD2. V was clipped by 0 bases and J by 2 bases; unmatched bases: 8. Germline CDR1 is SGDLS and CDR2 is YYNGEE. CDR3 size: 17 residues. The CDR3 DNA reads as TGTGCCAGCAGCGTAGCGGCTAGCGGGGGCTCTCCCTACGAGCAGTACTTC. Encoded protein: CASSVAASGGSPYEQYF. Together with reference TRBV9 and TRBJ2-7, the CDR3 gives the full variable domain: DSGVTQTPKHLITATGQRVTLRCSPRSGDLSVYWYQQSLDQGLQFLIQYYNGEERAKGNILERFSAQQFPDLHSELNLSSLELGDSALYFCASSVAASGGSPYEQYFGPGTRLTVT.